A single sample is the source of the 10 T cell receptor beta chains below, sequenced in a study of beta chain features in type 1 diabetes. Expressed TCRB transcripts were sequenced, since all the RNA that had been isolated was reverse transcribed. Libraries were prepared by immunoSEQ multiplex PCR; TCRdb keeps only in-frame clonotypes and omits some of them. This table has roughly 140,000 clones, about 8.1% appearing once. What was sequenced was central memory CD4+ T cells from blood. These receptors were taken from a man between 18 and 29 years old in good health.

This clone was counted only a few times. The V and J genes are TRBV19 and TRBJ2-1; no clear D. The V and J ends lost 5 bases and 7 bases respectively, with 12 bases between them. CDR1 is LNHDA and CDR2 is SQIVND in the germline V gene (reference sequence). The CDR3 consists of 13 residues. DNA for the CDR3: TGTGCCAGTAGTCCGCCGGGTTGGAATGAGCAGTTCTTC. Its protein is CASSPPGWNEQFF.

There are a few counts of this clone. V gene TRBV18 combines with J gene TRBJ2-1; D is perhaps TRBD1 (5 bases). This CDR3 comprises 12 residues. The germline V and J ends were trimmed by 3 bases and 9 bases, with 9 bases remaining between them. Germline values: CDR1 KGHSH, CDR2 LQKENI. The CDR3 nucleotides read TGTGCCAGCTCACCCATAGGGGTTGAGCAGTTCTTC. Amino acid sequence: CASSPIGVEQFF.

The table lists this clone with a few counts. The CDR3 protein is CASSLQGRSYGYTF. The CDR3 DNA reads TGTGCCAGCAGCCTACAGGGGCGCAGCTATGGCTACACCTTC. This chain uses TRBV7-9 with TRBJ1-2; TRBD1 matches at 7 bases. Trimming cost V 5 bases and J 4 bases; bases outside gene matches: 7. The CDR3 is 14 residues long. Per the germline V gene, CDR1 is SEHNR and CDR2 is FQNEAQ (reference sequence).

In its sample, this clone was seen a few times. The rearrangement uses TRBV5-5 and TRBJ2-1; weak D call: TRBD2 (6 bases). This CDR3 spans 15 amino acids. V was pared by 0 bases and J by 6 bases, with 13 bases between. Germline lookup yields CDR1 SGHKS and CDR2 YYEKEE (reference sequence). The CDR3 coding sequence is TGTGCCAGCAGCTTGGCAGTAGCGGAACCCAATGAGCAGTTCTTC. Translation: CASSLAVAEPNEQFF.

The table lists this clone with a few counts. The V call is TRBV7-3, the J call TRBJ2-1; 10 bases line up with TRBD1. This CDR3 region has 15 residues. With V trimmed by 2 bases and J by 8 bases, 6 bases remained unmatched. The germline gives CDR1 SGHTA, CDR2 FQGTGA. Written as DNA, the CDR3 is TGTGCCAGCAGCTTAGGGGGACAGGGGTTCGATGAGCAGTTCTTC. This codes for CASSLGGQGFDEQFF.

This clone turned up a few times. CDR3 amino acids: CASSQDHYLMRPTEAFF. In nucleotides, the CDR3 is TGCGCCAGCAGCCAAGACCACTACCTGATGAGGCCCACTGAAGCTTTCTTT. The chain recombines TRBV4-3 with TRBJ1-1; D remains unclear. V was trimmed by 0 bases and J by 4 bases, leaving 18 bases between them. Germline V gives CDR1 LGHNA, CDR2 YSLEER. The CDR3 loop spans 17 amino acids.

The V call is TRBV27, the J call TRBJ2-2; D is unclear. V lost 5 bases to trimming and J lost 1 base, with 5 bases between them. CDR1 MNHEY and CDR2 SMNVEV come from the germline V gene (reference sequence). This CDR3 is 13 amino acids long. This CDR3 reads CASSLLNTGELFF. Written as DNA, the CDR3 is TGTGCCAGCAGTCTCCTGAACACCGGGGAGCTGTTTTTT.

The chain recombines TRBV4-1 with TRBJ1-4, with 9 bases lining up with TRBD1. The CDR3 sequence is 15 residues long. Germline loops: CDR1 MGHRA, CDR2 YSYEKL. The junction had 7 bases not matched to a gene; V was cut back by 3 bases and J by 8 bases. The CDR3 sequence: CASSHPGQGKEKLFF. The CDR3 DNA sequence: TGCGCCAGCAGCCATCCAGGACAGGGGAAGGAAAAACTGTTTTTT.

This rearrangement joins TRBV28 to TRBJ1-5; D is unclear. V was trimmed by 5 bases and J by 5 bases, leaving 4 bases between them. Germline values: CDR1 MDHEN, CDR2 SYDVKM. The CDR3 extends over 11 amino acids. The CDR3 loop is CASSGHQPQHF. The DNA for the CDR3 is TGTGCCAGCAGTGGCCATCAGCCCCAGCATTTT.

This clone was seen only a few times. The rearrangement links TRBV30 to TRBJ1-2; the D gene is possibly TRBD1 (6 bases). The V gene's germline CDR1 is GTSNPN and CDR2 SVGIG (reference sequence). V shed 2 bases and J shed 4 bases, with 17 bases lying between them. The CDR3 has 15 residues. CDR3 DNA sequence: TGTGCCTGGAGTCCCCCGGGGACACACTCCTATGGCTACACCTTC. Translated, it gives CAWSPPGTHSYGYTF.